Listed here is a single T cell receptor beta chain. Its matching antigen is unknown. The data stem from a study of HIV-infected patients and healthy controls. Findings of the study overall: HIV-infected repertoires had significantly higher mean Gini indices than controls, possibly reflecting oligoclonality. Healthy controls carried many MAIT alpha-chain CDR3s, while HIV+ repertoires had few.

Reverse transcription used about 500 ng RNA and constant-region primers for alpha and beta. Alpha and beta chain libraries were made separately by chain-specific third strand synthesis with multiplexing indices. Priming off the SP2 site generated the second strand. MiXCR, run by TCRdb on the 5' RACE reads, gives a single entry per CDR3 protein. The sample carries some 20,000 distinct CDR3 sequences, approximately 12% recorded once. The repertoire came from unfractionated whole blood and reflected all unsorted peripheral T cells. Control samples came from approximately 11 uninfected healthy donors, a few of them resampled after approximately three months. Sequencing was carried out using blood. The source of this sequence is an adult in good health.

The CDR3 sequence: CASSGPPFNEKLFF. CDR3 DNA: TGTGCCAGCAGCGGACCGCCGTTTAATGAAAAACTGTTTTTT. The chain joins TRBV12-3 or TRBV12-4 to TRBJ1-4; D is ambiguous. V was trimmed by 6 bases and J by 4 bases, leaving 12 bases between them. This CDR3 comprises 14 residues.